This T cell receptor beta chain is from a study of Ad26.COV2.S vaccination and SARS-CoV-2 variants (dated by TCRdb to the early 2020s). General notes on the study: Vaccine-arm donors came from COV1001, a multicentre, randomized, double-blind, placebo-controlled phase I-IIa trial of Ad26.COV2.S in healthy adults. Ad26.COV2.S was administered intramuscularly at a dose of 5x10^10 or 1x10^11 viral particles, either as one shot or as two shots given 56 days apart. The specificity and breadth of SARS-CoV-2-reactive T cell receptors after Ad26.COV2.S vaccination were assessed by TCRbeta repertoire sequencing. The TCR-sequenced set comprised around 30 samples: 19 Ad26.COV2.S vaccine recipients, 5 placebo recipients and 8 SARS-CoV-2 convalescent individuals. Trial participants were randomized into five groups of five, in which low-dose or high-dose Ad26.COV2.S was given once or twice, or placebo was given on both occasions. Throughout the experiments and outcome assessment, investigators stayed blinded to trial group allocation.

This sample's treatment or condition label indicates: 15 to 20 received Ad26.COV2.S at low or high dose, single or two shots; several received placebo; per-sample allocation not given. Repertoires of vaccine and placebo recipients were sequenced from samples collected on day 63 after the first injection. Cohort 1b enrolled around 23 adults aged 18-55 years at a single site in Boston, USA, between 29 July and 7 August 2020. Ad26.COV2.S consisted of a replication-incompetent adenovirus type 26 vector by which a prefusion-stabilized SARS-CoV-2 spike protein from the original Wuhan strain was expressed. Overall study results and their limits: The study lacked the statistical power to compare responses across vaccine doses or regimens. The authors noted that the TCR breadth and depth analyses may have underestimated total T cell responses. After vaccination, substantial breadth of spike-specific CD8+ and CD4+ T cell responses was reported. Compared with placebo recipients, Ad26.COV2.S recipients showed higher spike-specific TCR breadth (P = 0.0014). Vaccine and placebo recipients had comparable non-spike TCR breadth, which fits with the vaccine containing only spike.

Its CDR3 holds 15 amino acids, cysteine through phenylalanine. This entry keeps only the CDR3 DNA: 45 bases, framed from base 1. Relative to germline, V is 6 bases shorter and J is 8 bases shorter, with 22 bases between their ends. In the germline V gene (reference sequence), CDR1 corresponds to LNHDA and CDR2 to SQIVND. Details on this clone: Its antigen is not yet known. Nothing much larger sits one base from this clone, and base qualities are not available.

The immunoSEQ Assay was used to sequence TCRbeta CDR3 regions. After extraction, genomic DNA underwent amplification by bias-controlled multiplex PCR, followed by high-throughput sequencing. Processing in the source paper ran as follows. To quantify the absolute abundance of each unique TCRbeta CDR3 region, sequences were collapsed and filtered. T cell fraction was estimated by normalization of TCRbeta template counts to usable DNA, with usable DNA being measured through amplification of reference genes present in all nucleated cells. Repertoire TCRs were annotated as SARS-CoV-2-specific by exact matching of V gene, CDR3 amino acid sequence and J gene to a known reactive TCR set. MIRA supplied the reference SARS-CoV-2 TCR set, which was filtered for enrichment in COVID-19-positive ImmuneCODE repertoires so that public or cross-reactive TCRs were removed. Using the MIRA antigens, annotated TCRs were further analysed by specific ORF or by position within an ORF. Breadth was defined as the number of annotated unique rearrangements divided by the total number of unique productive rearrangements, and depth was defined as the summed frequency of the annotated unique rearrangements. Group comparisons of TCR breadth used two-sided Wilcoxon rank-sum tests. This is the immuneACCESS table as TCRdb keeps it, with only in-frame sequences that have V and J called. A part of the clones is gone; compared with another copy, unresolved V genes explain less than half, and the rest is unexplained. V and J calls plus clone size are reproduced from that table; the DNA served to infer D and trimming. A total of 250,000 or so clones appear in this sample, around 88% of them only once. The ten top clones hold about 2.7% of the sample.

The rearranged chain carries TRBV19 and TRBJ1-2; the D gene is perhaps TRBD1, on 6 matching bases. This material consisted of peripheral blood, taken in a trial of Ad26.COV2.S vaccine versus placebo. The sequence came from a person aged 18-65 years who received the Ad26.COV2.S COVID-19 vaccine or a placebo. The CDR3: CASSPTRSGVRGYTF. The DNA sequence is given as TGTGCCAGTAGCCCTACACGCTCAGGGGTAAGAGGCTACACCTTC.